This TCR beta chain was profiled in a study of T cell responses to AZD1222 COVID-19 vaccine. V was cut by 4 bases and J by 2 bases, with 8 bases left in between. This CDR3 comprises 13 residues. The study, taken as a whole, reports: Two AZD1222 administrations were followed by greater Spike-specific TCR breadth and depth. Spike as a whole was targeted by vaccine-associated CD4 TCRs, dominant at 160-218 and 743-854. Of spike-specific TCRs, nearly half reportedly target regions left unmutated in variants.

Of note for this clone: Its antigen is unidentified.

Sequenced by immunoSEQ multiplex PCR; TCRdb stores in-frame clones only, minus some. The sample holds more than 150,000 clones, 85% to 95% seen once. Material: peripheral blood, obtained 28 days after the second AZD1222 dose. The clonotype was recovered from an adult who received the AZD1222 COVID-19 vaccine. The J gene is TRBJ2-5, the V gene TRBV12-3 or TRBV12-4, with D maybe TRBD2 (6 bases). The CDR3 reads CASSWRGQETQYF. The CDR3, as DNA: TGTGCCAGCAGTTGGAGGGGACAAGAGACCCAGTACTTC.